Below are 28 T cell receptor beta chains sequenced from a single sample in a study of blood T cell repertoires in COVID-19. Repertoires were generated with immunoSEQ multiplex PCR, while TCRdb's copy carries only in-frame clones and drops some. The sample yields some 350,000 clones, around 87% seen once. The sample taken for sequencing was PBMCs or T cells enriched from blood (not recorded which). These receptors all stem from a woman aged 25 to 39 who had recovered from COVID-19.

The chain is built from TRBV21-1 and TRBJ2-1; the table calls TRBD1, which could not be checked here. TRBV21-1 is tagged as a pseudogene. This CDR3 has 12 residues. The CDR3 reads CASSKQYNEQFF. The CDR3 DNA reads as TGTGCCAGCAGCAAACAGTACAATGAGCAGTTCTTC.

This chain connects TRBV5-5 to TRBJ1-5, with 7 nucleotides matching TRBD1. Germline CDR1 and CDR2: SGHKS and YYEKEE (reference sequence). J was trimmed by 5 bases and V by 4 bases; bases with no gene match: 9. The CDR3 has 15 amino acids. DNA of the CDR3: TGTGCCAGCAGCCCCCGTGACAGGGATTATCAGCCCCAGCATTTT. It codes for CASSPRDRDYQPQHF.

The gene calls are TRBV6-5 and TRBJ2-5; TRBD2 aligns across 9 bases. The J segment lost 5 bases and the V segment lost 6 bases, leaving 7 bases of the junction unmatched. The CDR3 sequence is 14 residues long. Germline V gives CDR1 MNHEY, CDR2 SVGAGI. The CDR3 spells CASRGSGGGETQYF. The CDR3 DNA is TGTGCCAGCAGGGGTAGCGGGGGCGGCGAGACCCAGTACTTC.

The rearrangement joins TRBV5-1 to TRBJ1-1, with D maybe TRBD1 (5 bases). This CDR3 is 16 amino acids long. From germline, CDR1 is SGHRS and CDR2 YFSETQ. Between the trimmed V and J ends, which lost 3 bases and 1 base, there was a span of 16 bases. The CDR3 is CASSSHTGGGNTEAFF. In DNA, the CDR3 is TGCGCCAGCAGCTCACATACAGGCGGGGGGAACACTGAAGCTTTCTTT.

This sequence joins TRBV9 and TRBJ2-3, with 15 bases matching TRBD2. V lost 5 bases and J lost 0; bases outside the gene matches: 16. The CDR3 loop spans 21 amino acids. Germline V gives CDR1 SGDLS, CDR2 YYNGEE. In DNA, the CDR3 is TGTGCCAGCAGTCTTTCACCCCCGGGGGGACTAGCGGGGGGTAGCACAGATACGCAGTATTTT. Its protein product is CASSLSPPGGLAGGSTDTQYF.

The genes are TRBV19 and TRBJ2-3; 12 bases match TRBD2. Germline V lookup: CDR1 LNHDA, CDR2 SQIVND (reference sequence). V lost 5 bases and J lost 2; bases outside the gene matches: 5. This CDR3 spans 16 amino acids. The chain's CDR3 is CASSLGLAGVTDTQYF. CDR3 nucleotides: TGTGCCAGTAGTCTGGGACTAGCGGGCGTCACAGATACGCAGTATTTT.

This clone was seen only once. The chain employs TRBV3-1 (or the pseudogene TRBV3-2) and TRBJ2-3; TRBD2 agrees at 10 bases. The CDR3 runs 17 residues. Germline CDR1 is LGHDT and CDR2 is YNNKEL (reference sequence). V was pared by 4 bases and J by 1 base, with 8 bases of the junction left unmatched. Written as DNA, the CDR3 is TGTGCCAGCAGCCTACACTCCGGGACTAGCGGCACAGATACGCAGTATTTT. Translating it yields CASSLHSGTSGTDTQYF.

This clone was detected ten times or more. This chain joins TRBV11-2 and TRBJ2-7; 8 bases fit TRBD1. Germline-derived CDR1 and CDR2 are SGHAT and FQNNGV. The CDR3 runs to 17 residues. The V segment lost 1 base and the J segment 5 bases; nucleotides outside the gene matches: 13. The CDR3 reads CASSLAKGTGGLHEQYF. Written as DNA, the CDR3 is TGTGCCAGCAGCTTAGCCAAGGGGACAGGCGGGCTTCACGAGCAGTACTTC.

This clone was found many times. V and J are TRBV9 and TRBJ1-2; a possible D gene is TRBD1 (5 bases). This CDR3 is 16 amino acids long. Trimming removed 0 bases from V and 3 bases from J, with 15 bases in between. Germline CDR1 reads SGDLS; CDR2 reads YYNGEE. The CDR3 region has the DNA TGTGCCAGCAGCGTAGGGGGTGGGGCAGGGTACTATGGCTACACCTTC. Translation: CASSVGGGAGYYGYTF.

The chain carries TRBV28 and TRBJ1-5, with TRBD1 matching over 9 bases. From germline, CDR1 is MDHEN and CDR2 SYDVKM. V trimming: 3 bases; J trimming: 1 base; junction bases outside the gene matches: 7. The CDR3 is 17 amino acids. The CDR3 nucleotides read TGTGCCAGCAGTTTCGAAGGGGACAGGGAAAGCAATCAGCCCCAGCATTTT. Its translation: CASSFEGDRESNQPQHF.

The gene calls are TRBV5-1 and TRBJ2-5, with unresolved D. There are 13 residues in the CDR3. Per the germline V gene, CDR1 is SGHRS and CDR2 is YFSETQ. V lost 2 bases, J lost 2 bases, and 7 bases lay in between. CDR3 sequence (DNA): TGCGCCAGCAGCTTTGGCAGACAAGAGACCCAGTACTTC. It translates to CASSFGRQETQYF.

The CDR3 coding sequence is TGTGCCAGCAGCAAAGCGGCAACATGGACAGGCTGCAATTCACCCCTCCACTTT. Protein sequence: CASSKAATWTGCNSPLHF. The rearrangement uses TRBV21-1 and TRBJ1-6; the listed D gene, TRBD1, was not tested against the DNA. TRBV21-1 is labeled a pseudogene. This CDR3 has 18 residues.

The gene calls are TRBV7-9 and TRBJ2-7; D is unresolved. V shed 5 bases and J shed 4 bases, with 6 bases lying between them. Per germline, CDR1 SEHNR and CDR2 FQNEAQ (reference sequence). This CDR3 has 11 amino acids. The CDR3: CASSPLYEQYF. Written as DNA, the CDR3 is TGTGCCAGCAGCCCCTTATACGAGCAGTACTTC.

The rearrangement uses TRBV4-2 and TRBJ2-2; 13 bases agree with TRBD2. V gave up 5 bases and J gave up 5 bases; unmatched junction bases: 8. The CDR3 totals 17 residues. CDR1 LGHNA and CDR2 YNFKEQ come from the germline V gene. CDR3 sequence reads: CASSSGGTSGVTGELFF. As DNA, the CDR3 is TGTGCCAGCAGCTCCGGCGGGACTAGCGGGGTAACCGGGGAGCTGTTTTTT.

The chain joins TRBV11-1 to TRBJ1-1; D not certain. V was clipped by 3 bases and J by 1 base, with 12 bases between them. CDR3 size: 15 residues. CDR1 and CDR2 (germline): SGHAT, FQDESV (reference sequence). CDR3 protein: CASSFLYGENTEAFF. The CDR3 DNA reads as TGTGCCAGCAGCTTCCTATACGGGGAGAACACTGAAGCTTTCTTT.

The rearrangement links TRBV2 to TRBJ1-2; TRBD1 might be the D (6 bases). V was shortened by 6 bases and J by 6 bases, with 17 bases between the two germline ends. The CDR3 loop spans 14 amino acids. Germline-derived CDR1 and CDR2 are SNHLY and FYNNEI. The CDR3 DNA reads TGTGCCAGCAGCCGCCAGGGAGGGGGTGATGGCTACACCTTC. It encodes CASSRQGGGDGYTF.

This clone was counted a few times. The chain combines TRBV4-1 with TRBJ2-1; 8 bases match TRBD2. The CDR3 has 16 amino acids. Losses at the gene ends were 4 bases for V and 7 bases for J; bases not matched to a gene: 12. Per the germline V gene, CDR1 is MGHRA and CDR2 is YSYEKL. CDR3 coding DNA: TGCGCCAGCAGCCTAGTTACGGGACTAGACTTAAATGAGCAGTTCTTC. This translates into CASSLVTGLDLNEQFF.

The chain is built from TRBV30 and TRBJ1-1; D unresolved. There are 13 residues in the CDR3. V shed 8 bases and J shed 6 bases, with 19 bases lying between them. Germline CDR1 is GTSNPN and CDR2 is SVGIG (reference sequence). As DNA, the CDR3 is TGTGCCGTGCCACAGCGGGATCGGGCTGAAGCTTTCTTT. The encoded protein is CAVPQRDRAEAFF. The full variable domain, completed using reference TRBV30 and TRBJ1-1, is SQTIHQWPATLVQPVGSPLSLECTVEGTSNPNLYWYRQAAGRGLQLLFYSVGIGQISSEVPQNLSASRPQDRQFILSSKKLLLSDSGFYLCAVPQRDRAEAFFGQGTRLTVV.

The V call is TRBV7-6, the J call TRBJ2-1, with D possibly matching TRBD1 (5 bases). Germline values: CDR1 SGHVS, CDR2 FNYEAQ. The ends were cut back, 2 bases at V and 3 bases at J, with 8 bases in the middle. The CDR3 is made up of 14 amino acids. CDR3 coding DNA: TGTGCCAGCAGCTTACAGGGTCTCTACAATGAGCAGTTCTTC. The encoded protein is CASSLQGLYNEQFF.

The CDR3, as DNA: TGTGCCAGCAGCTTGGAAGGTGACAGGGGCGTCGCTGAAGCTTTCTTT. Translated: CASSLEGDRGVAEAFF. The chain uses TRBV5-5 and TRBJ1-1; 8 positions match TRBD1. From germline, CDR1 is SGHKS and CDR2 YYEKEE (reference sequence). Trimming at V came to 0 bases and at J to 6 bases, leaving 10 bases not matched to a gene. The CDR3 has 16 residues.

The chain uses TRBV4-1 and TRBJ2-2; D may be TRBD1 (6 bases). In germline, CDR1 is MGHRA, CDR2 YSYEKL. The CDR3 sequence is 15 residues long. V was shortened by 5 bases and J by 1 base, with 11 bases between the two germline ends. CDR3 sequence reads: CASSYGTQNTGELFF. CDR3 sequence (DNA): TGCGCCAGCAGCTACGGGACACAGAACACCGGGGAGCTGTTTTTT.

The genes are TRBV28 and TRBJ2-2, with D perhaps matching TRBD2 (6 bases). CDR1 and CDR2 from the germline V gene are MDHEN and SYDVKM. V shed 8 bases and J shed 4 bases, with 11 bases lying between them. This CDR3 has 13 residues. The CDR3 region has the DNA TGTGCCAGCGCTAGCGTGGGCACCGGGGAGCTGTTTTTT. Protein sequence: CASASVGTGELFF.

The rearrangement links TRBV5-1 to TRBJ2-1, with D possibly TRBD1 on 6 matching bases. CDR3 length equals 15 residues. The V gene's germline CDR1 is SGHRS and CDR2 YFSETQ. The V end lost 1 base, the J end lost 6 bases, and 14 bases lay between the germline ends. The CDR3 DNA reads TGCGCCAGCAGCTTGAGTCAGGGGTTCTCCAATGAGCAGTTCTTC. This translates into CASSLSQGFSNEQFF.

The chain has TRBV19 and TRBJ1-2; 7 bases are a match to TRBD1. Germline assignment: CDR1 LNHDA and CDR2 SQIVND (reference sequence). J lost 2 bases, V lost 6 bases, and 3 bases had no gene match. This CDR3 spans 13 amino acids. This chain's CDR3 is CASRIQGNYGYTF. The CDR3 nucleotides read TGTGCCAGTAGGATACAGGGGAACTATGGCTACACCTTC. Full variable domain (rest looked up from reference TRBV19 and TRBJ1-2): DGGITQSPKYLFRKEGQNVTLSCEQNLNHDAMYWYRQDPGQGLRLIYYSQIVNDFQKGDIAEGYSVSREKKESFPLTVTSAQKNPTAFYLCASRIQGNYGYTFGSGTRLTVV.

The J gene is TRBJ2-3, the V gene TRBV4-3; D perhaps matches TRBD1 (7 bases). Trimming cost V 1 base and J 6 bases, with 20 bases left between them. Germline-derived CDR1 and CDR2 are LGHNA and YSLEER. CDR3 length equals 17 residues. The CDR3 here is CASSQGAGRGAGDTQYF. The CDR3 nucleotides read TGCGCCAGCAGCCAAGGGGCGGGCAGGGGGGCGGGCGATACGCAGTATTTT.

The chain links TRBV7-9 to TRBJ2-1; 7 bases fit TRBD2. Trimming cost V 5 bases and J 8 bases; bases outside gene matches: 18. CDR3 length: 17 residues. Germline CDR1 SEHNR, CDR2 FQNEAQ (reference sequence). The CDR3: CASSPGPSRARGDEQFF. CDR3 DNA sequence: TGTGCCAGCAGCCCAGGCCCTTCCCGGGCCCGGGGGGATGAGCAGTTCTTC.

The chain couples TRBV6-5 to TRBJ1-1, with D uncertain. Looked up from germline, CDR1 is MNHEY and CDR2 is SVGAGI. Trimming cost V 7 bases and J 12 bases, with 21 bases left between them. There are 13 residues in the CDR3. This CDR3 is CASMSPILVMTFF. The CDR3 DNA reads TGTGCCAGCATGTCCCCTATACTGGTGATGACTTTCTTT.

The CDR3 loop reads CATSRDRRGGASGYTF. In nucleotides, the CDR3 is TGTGCCACCAGCAGAGATCGGAGGGGGGGCGCGAGCGGCTACACCTTC. V gene TRBV15 combines with J gene TRBJ1-2, with D perhaps matching TRBD1 (6 bases). The V end was cut by 0 bases, the J end by 8 bases, with 19 bases between. CDR3 length: 16 residues. Germline assignment: CDR1 LNHNV and CDR2 YYDKDF (reference sequence).